One sample yielded the 23 T cell receptor beta chains listed below, sequenced in a study of a mutant IDH1 vaccine in newly diagnosed glioma. Specified time point: week 35, safety follow-up. Doses of 300 ug of mutant IDH1 20-mer peptide were given with topical imiquimod. Using immunoSEQ multiplex PCR, the repertoire was profiled, and TCRdb retains in-frame clones only, with some absent. This table holds about 40,000 clones, roughly 80% found once. These receptors have no identified antigens. The sample was PBMCs, taken from a glioma patient whose treatment included an IDH1 peptide vaccine. The receptors stem from a woman aged 45 to 65 with glioma.

The V gene is TRBV9, the J gene TRBJ2-2; the D is unclear. V was shortened by 1 base and J by 7 bases, with 11 bases between the two germline ends. The CDR3 runs 14 residues. Germline V gene lookup returns CDR1 SGDLS and CDR2 YYNGEE. This CDR3 reads CASSVIPAGGELFF. CDR3 in DNA: TGTGCCAGCAGCGTAATACCCGCCGGCGGGGAGCTGTTTTTT.

This clone has a handful of counts. This sequence joins TRBV18 and TRBJ1-1; D unresolved. Germline V gene sequence: CDR1 KGHSH, CDR2 LQKENI. The CDR3 is made up of 11 amino acids. V was shortened by 5 bases and J by 6 bases, with 7 bases between the two germline ends. The CDR3 coding sequence is TGTGCCAGCTCAGAGACATCTGAAGCTTTCTTT. Translated, it gives CASSETSEAFF.

The chain carries TRBV6-1 and TRBJ1-5; tentatively, D is TRBD1 (5 bases). This CDR3 spans 16 amino acids. V lost 0 bases to trimming and J lost 9 bases, with 18 bases between them. Per germline, CDR1 MNHNS and CDR2 SASEGT. The CDR3 region has the DNA TGTGCCAGCAGTGAAGCGCGGTTTGACAGCCAACGGCCCCAGCATTTT. Its translation: CASSEARFDSQRPQHF.

The V and J genes are TRBV6-5 and TRBJ2-7; possibly TRBD1 for D (5 bases). Per the germline V gene, CDR1 is MNHEY and CDR2 is SVGAGI. The germline V and J ends were trimmed by 5 bases and 1 base, with 12 bases remaining between them. The CDR3 covers 14 residues. CDR3 DNA: TGTGCCAGCAGTCAAAGACAGCTGTCCTACGAGCAGTACTTC. This encodes CASSQRQLSYEQYF.

This chain uses TRBV7-9 with TRBJ1-1; D possibly corresponds to TRBD1 (6 bases). The V end was cut by 1 base, the J end by 8 bases, with 8 bases between. Germline values: CDR1 SEHNR, CDR2 FQNEAQ (reference sequence). The CDR3 is 12 amino acids. CDR3 bases: TGTGCCAGCAGCTTAGATCAGGGGGAAGCTTTCTTT. Translated, it gives CASSLDQGEAFF.

This clone was seen just once. The chain joins TRBV6-1 to TRBJ2-7; 9 positions match TRBD1. V lost 2 bases, J lost 6 bases, and 11 bases stayed unmatched. Germline V lookup: CDR1 MNHNS, CDR2 SASEGT. The length of the CDR3 is 16 residues. The CDR3 DNA sequence: TGTGCCAGCAGTGAAAGTCCCGGGACAGGGAGCGGCGAGCAGTACTTC. Its protein is CASSESPGTGSGEQYF.

In its sample, this clone was seen once. The rearrangement links TRBV6-6 to TRBJ2-2; D uncertain. Germline V gene sequence: CDR1 MNHNY, CDR2 SVGAGI (reference sequence). This CDR3 is built from 14 residues. V dropped 5 bases and J dropped 5 bases, with 12 bases sitting between them. The CDR3, as DNA: TGTGCCAGCAGTGGCGGACCCACGACCGGGGAGCTGTTTTTT. It yields the protein CASSGGPTTGELFF.

The genes are TRBV5-1 and TRBJ2-2, with 10 bases identical to TRBD1. The CDR3 has 16 residues. The V and J ends lost 4 bases and 4 bases, in that order; junction bases with no gene match: 7. Germline V gene sequence: CDR1 SGHRS, CDR2 YFSETQ. The CDR3 loop reads CASSPRQGASTGELFF. DNA of the CDR3: TGCGCCAGCAGCCCCAGACAGGGGGCGAGCACCGGGGAGCTGTTTTTT. The complete variable domain, with remaining parts taken from reference TRBV5-1 and TRBJ2-2, reads KAGVTQTPRYLIKTRGQQVTLSCSPISGHRSVSWYQQTPGQGLQFLFEYFSETQRNKGNFPGRFSGRQFSNSRSEMNVSTLELGDSALYLCASSPRQGASTGELFFGEGSRLTVL.

This clone is a singleton in its sample. The chain uses TRBV9 and TRBJ2-7; TRBD2 matches at 8 bases. V lost 2 bases to trimming and J lost 3 bases; unmatched junction nucleotides: 19. The CDR3 spans 19 residues. CDR1 and CDR2 from the germline V gene are SGDLS and YYNGEE. Here the CDR3 reads CASSVSPGPERGTHYEQYF. The CDR3 DNA sequence: TGTGCCAGCAGCGTGAGCCCCGGCCCAGAGCGGGGGACCCACTACGAGCAGTACTTC.

The rearrangement joins TRBV19 to TRBJ1-3, with D perhaps TRBD1 (6 bases). Germline CDR1 reads LNHDA; CDR2 reads SQIVND (reference sequence). V was pared by 3 bases and J by 0 bases, with 12 bases between. The CDR3 contains 16 residues. The CDR3 DNA is TGTGCCAGTAGTATCATAGGGGGAAGCTCTGGAAACACCATATATTTT. Translated: CASSIIGGSSGNTIYF.

This clone occurred once. V gene TRBV27 combines with J gene TRBJ2-5; D unresolved. In germline, CDR1 is MNHEY, CDR2 SMNVEV (reference sequence). Trimming cost V 5 bases and J 5 bases, with 12 bases left between them. The CDR3 is 13 amino acids. CDR3 coding DNA: TGTGCCAGCAGTCCGATCGGTTTCGAGACCCAGTACTTC. As protein: CASSPIGFETQYF.

This clone was counted a few times. The chain recombines TRBV6-4 with TRBJ2-7, with 10 bases identical to TRBD2. The CDR3 spans 15 residues. Germline V lookup: CDR1 MRHNA, CDR2 SNTAGT. V lost 0 bases, J lost 4 bases, and 3 bases stayed unmatched. The CDR3 DNA sequence: TGTGCCAGCAGTGACTCGGGTAGCGGGGGGTACGAGCAGTACTTC. This codes for CASSDSGSGGYEQYF.

The J gene is TRBJ2-2, the V gene TRBV6-6, with TRBD2 identical over 7 bases. CDR1 is MNHNY and CDR2 is SVGAGI in the germline V gene (reference sequence). V shed 6 bases and J 7 bases; nucleotides not matched to a gene: 8. This CDR3 is built from 14 residues. CDR3 DNA sequence: TGTGCCAGCAGGGTATCCGGGACTAACGGGGAGCTGTTTTTT. It is translated as CASRVSGTNGELFF.

The CDR3 loop reads CASSREPHPGTGYPRNQPQHF. Here the CDR3 DNA reads TGCGCCAGCAGTCGCGAACCTCATCCCGGGACAGGGTATCCACGGAATCAGCCCCAGCATTTT. The chain recombines TRBV23-1 with TRBJ1-5; the match to TRBD1 covers 9 bases. TRBV23-1 is placed among ORFs of uncertain function. The trim removed 4 bases at V and 4 bases at J, leaving 23 bases unmatched. The CDR3 runs to 21 residues.

Only a few counts were recorded for this clone. The chain links TRBV6-1 to TRBJ2-7, with D tentatively TRBD1 (6 bases). Trimming removed 6 bases at V and 6 bases at J, with 18 bases between. Per germline, CDR1 MNHNS and CDR2 SASEGT. The CDR3 has 14 amino acids. The CDR3 loop reads CASSTPGADVEQYF. CDR3 nucleotide sequence: TGTGCCAGCAGCACCCCAGGGGCGGACGTCGAGCAGTACTTC.

The chain combines TRBV6-5 with TRBJ2-7, with D possibly being TRBD1 (6 bases). The germline gives CDR1 MNHEY, CDR2 SVGAGI. V gave up 0 bases and J gave up 0 bases, with 9 bases separating them. This CDR3 is built from 15 residues. CDR3 protein: CASSYSRGSSYEQYF. The CDR3, as DNA: TGTGCCAGCAGTTACTCCAGGGGAAGCTCCTACGAGCAGTACTTC.

In DNA, the CDR3 is TGTGCCTGGAGTGTCGGGAGCGGGGGCCCGAATGATAAGCAGTTCTTC. This sequence encodes CAWSVGSGGPNDKQFF. This sequence joins TRBV30 and TRBJ2-1; TRBD2 aligns across 8 bases. The CDR3 has 16 residues. Germline V gives CDR1 GTSNPN, CDR2 SVGIG (reference sequence). V shed 0 bases and J 11 bases; nucleotides not matched to a gene: 15.

Only one count was recorded for this clone. The chain joins TRBV2 to TRBJ1-2; D is undetermined. V lost 4 bases and J 1 base, leaving 7 bases between the germline ends. The CDR3 sequence is 13 residues long. Germline CDR1 SNHLY, CDR2 FYNNEI. CDR3 protein: CASSGVINYGYTF. DNA of the CDR3: TGTGCCAGCAGTGGGGTCATTAACTATGGCTACACCTTC.

This clone was seen more than once but under ten times. V gene TRBV14 combines with J gene TRBJ1-1; D gene uncertain. This CDR3 is built from 16 residues. V was clipped by 0 bases and J by 4 bases, with 15 bases between them. Germline V gene lookup returns CDR1 SGHDN and CDR2 FVKESK. The CDR3 DNA reads as TGTGCCAGCAGCCAAGATAGGGTTGTGGTGGGCACTGAAGCTTTCTTT. It yields the protein CASSQDRVVVGTEAFF.

The chain combines TRBV28 with TRBJ2-2; 8 bases fit TRBD2. In germline, CDR1 is MDHEN, CDR2 SYDVKM. The CDR3 length is 15 residues. Trimming took 3 bases from V and 6 from J; bases not matched to a gene: 6. The CDR3 here is CASSFRRGAPGELFF. The CDR3 DNA reads TGTGCCAGCAGTTTTAGGCGGGGGGCTCCCGGGGAGCTGTTTTTT.

The chain employs TRBV30 and TRBJ2-1, with a possible D match to TRBD1 (6 bases). V gave up 4 bases and J gave up 6 bases, with 19 bases separating them. Germline lookup yields CDR1 GTSNPN and CDR2 SVGIG (reference sequence). The CDR3 totals 15 residues. The CDR3 here is CAWTEAQGVPNEQFF. The CDR3 nucleotides are TGTGCCTGGACGGAGGCACAGGGAGTCCCCAATGAGCAGTTCTTC. The full variable domain, completed using reference TRBV30 and TRBJ2-1, is SQTIHQWPATLVQPVGSPLSLECTVEGTSNPNLYWYRQAAGRGLQLLFYSVGIGQISSEVPQNLSASRPQDRQFILSSKKLLLSDSGFYLCAWTEAQGVPNEQFFGPGTRLTVL.

This chain links TRBV15 with TRBJ1-4; D not certain. Germline-derived CDR1 and CDR2 are LNHNV and YYDKDF (reference sequence). The CDR3 has 18 residues. V lost 0 bases to trimming and J lost 5 bases, with 19 bases between them. CDR3 DNA: TGTGCCACCAGCAGAGATAAGGTCAGACACAGATTAAATGAAAAACTGTTTTTT. Its protein product is CATSRDKVRHRLNEKLFF.

The rearrangement links TRBV7-9 to TRBJ1-5; D unresolved. The CDR3 is 12 amino acids. V lost 7 bases, J lost 7 bases, and 11 bases lay in between. From germline, CDR1 is SEHNR and CDR2 FQNEAQ (reference sequence). CDR3 residues: CASTQDGQPQHF. The CDR3 nucleotides read TGTGCCAGCACCCAAGATGGACAGCCCCAGCATTTT.